One and the same sample provided the 23 T cell receptor beta chains below, sequenced in a study of T cell responses to AZD1222 COVID-19 vaccine. Some clones are missing from TCRdb's copy, which holds only in-frame ones; the method was immunoSEQ multiplex PCR. Of 130,000 or so clones detected, 80% to 90% appear once; the ten largest clones hold 9.5%. The sequenced sample was peripheral blood, obtained 28 days after the second AZD1222 dose. Receptors originate from an adult who received the AZD1222 COVID-19 vaccine.

J is TRBJ2-7 and V is TRBV21-1; no DNA check was done on the table's D call, TRBD1. TRBV21-1 is a known pseudogene. This CDR3 comprises 14 residues. The CDR3 is CASSPAGDCDEQYF. The CDR3 DNA reads as TGTGCCAGCAGCCCGGCAGGGGATTGCGACGAGCAGTACTTC.

The V and J genes are TRBV19 and TRBJ2-5; 12 bases align to TRBD2. There are 16 residues in the CDR3. CDR1 LNHDA and CDR2 SQIVND come from the germline V gene (reference sequence). V lost 1 base to trimming and J lost 3 bases; unmatched junction nucleotides: 3. DNA for the CDR3: TGTGCCAGTAGTATAGCTAGCGGGAGGGCAAAAGAGACCCAGTACTTC. It translates to CASSIASGRAKETQYF.

The chain uses TRBV5-4 and TRBJ2-5; the match to TRBD2 covers 9 bases. V lost 2 bases and J lost 4; bases outside the gene matches: 6. Looked up from germline, CDR1 is SGHNT and CDR2 is YYREEE (reference sequence). The CDR3 sequence is 15 residues long. CDR3 bases: TGTGCCAGCAGCTTAGAAAGTAGCGGGAGAGAGACCCAGTACTTC. Protein product: CASSLESSGRETQYF.

The V call is TRBV12-3 or TRBV12-4, the J call TRBJ1-5; no clear D gene. The CDR3 runs to 12 residues. V was trimmed by 3 bases and J by 7 bases, leaving 7 bases between them. CDR3 in amino acids: CASSFSGQPQHF. DNA of the CDR3: TGTGCCAGCAGTTTCTCTGGACAGCCCCAGCATTTT.

The J gene is TRBJ2-7, the V gene TRBV11-2; 8 bases are shared with TRBD1. V was pared by 0 bases and J by 12 bases, with 13 bases of the junction left unmatched. Germline lookup yields CDR1 SGHAT and CDR2 FQNNGV. The CDR3 has 15 residues. The CDR3 sequence: CASSLDTAGGSLRYF. CDR3 coding DNA: TGTGCCAGCAGCTTAGATACGGCAGGGGGCAGCCTCCGGTACTTC.

Written as DNA, the CDR3 is TGTGCCAGCAGCGTAAGCGGGGCAGGAGAGACCCAGTACTTC. It yields the protein CASSVSGAGETQYF. The rearrangement uses TRBV6-5 and TRBJ2-5; 7 bases line up with TRBD2. V dropped 6 bases and J dropped 4; count of bases not matched to a gene: 8. The length of the CDR3 is 14 residues. The V gene's germline CDR1 is MNHEY and CDR2 SVGAGI.

This clone has a handful of counts. The chain recombines TRBV15 with TRBJ1-5; 7 bases are a match to TRBD1. The trim removed 6 bases at V and 2 bases at J, leaving 16 bases unmatched. Per germline, CDR1 LNHNV and CDR2 YYDKDF (reference sequence). CDR3 length: 18 amino acids. This chain's CDR3 is CATRPGTATLQGNQPQHF. The CDR3 DNA is TGTGCCACCAGGCCCGGGACAGCTACCCTCCAGGGCAATCAGCCCCAGCATTTT.

The rearrangement uses TRBV18 and TRBJ2-2; 10 bases are a match to TRBD1. In germline, CDR1 is KGHSH, CDR2 LQKENI. The V gene end was trimmed by 3 bases and the J gene end by 3 bases; junction bases not matched to a gene: 7. The CDR3 spans 17 residues. The CDR3 bases are TGTGCCAGCTCACCTATGACCGGGACAGGGGACACCGGGGAGCTGTTTTTT. It yields the protein CASSPMTGTGDTGELFF. Supplemented by reference TRBV18 and TRBJ2-2, the full variable domain reads NAGVMQNPRHLVRRRGQEARLRCSPMKGHSHVYWYRQLPEEGLKFMVYLQKENIIDESGMPKERFSAEFPKEGPSILRIQQVVRGDSAAYFCASSPMTGTGDTGELFFGEGSRLTVL.

The chain uses TRBV5-1 and TRBJ2-1; TRBD1 agrees at 12 bases. Germline loops: CDR1 SGHRS, CDR2 YFSETQ. The V gene end was trimmed by 7 bases and the J gene end by 5 bases; junction bases not matched to a gene: 7. The CDR3 loop spans 15 amino acids. This chain's CDR3 is CASGSGQGADNEQFF. CDR3 coding DNA: TGCGCCAGCGGCTCGGGACAGGGGGCGGACAATGAGCAGTTCTTC.

The rearrangement links TRBV27 to TRBJ1-6, with 11 positions matching TRBD1. The length of the CDR3 is 14 residues. Germline loops: CDR1 MNHEY, CDR2 SMNVEV (reference sequence). V shed 7 bases and J 7 bases; nucleotides not matched to a gene: 3. As DNA, the CDR3 is TGTGCCAGCACCCGGGACAGGGGGAATTCACCCCTCCACTTT. This gives the protein CASTRDRGNSPLHF.

This CDR3 reads CASSPSDSHGYTF. The CDR3, as DNA: TGTGCCAGCTCACCATCGGACAGTCATGGCTACACCTTC. The chain uses TRBV18 and TRBJ1-2; weak D call: TRBD1 (6 bases). The V and J ends lost 2 bases and 6 bases respectively, with 10 bases between them. Germline CDR1 KGHSH, CDR2 LQKENI. The length of the CDR3 is 13 residues. The full variable domain, with the rest looked up from reference TRBV18 and TRBJ1-2, is NAGVMQNPRHLVRRRGQEARLRCSPMKGHSHVYWYRQLPEEGLKFMVYLQKENIIDESGMPKERFSAEFPKEGPSILRIQQVVRGDSAAYFCASSPSDSHGYTFGSGTRLTVV.

The chain combines TRBV7-2 with TRBJ1-1; TRBD1 aligns across 9 bases. The germline V gene has CDR1 SGHTA and CDR2 FQGNSA. The CDR3 loop spans 16 amino acids. The trim removed 2 bases at V and 5 bases at J, leaving 9 bases unmatched. The DNA for the CDR3 is TGTGCCAGCAGCTTACAACAGGGGGCGGACCGAACTGAAGCTTTCTTT. This gives the protein CASSLQQGADRTEAFF.

The chain links TRBV5-1 to TRBJ1-5; 7 bases agree with TRBD1. The junction had 3 bases not matched to a gene; V was cut back by 4 bases and J by 5 bases. Germline V gene lookup returns CDR1 SGHRS and CDR2 YFSETQ. This CDR3 is built from 13 residues. CDR3 in DNA: TGCGCCAGCAGCGCCAGGGGGGATCAGCCCCAGCATTTT. Protein: CASSARGDQPQHF. The full variable domain, completed using reference TRBV5-1 and TRBJ1-5, is KAGVTQTPRYLIKTRGQQVTLSCSPISGHRSVSWYQQTPGQGLQFLFEYFSETQRNKGNFPGRFSGRQFSNSRSEMNVSTLELGDSALYLCASSARGDQPQHFGDGTRLSIL.

Note on this clone: The sample carries other DNA sequences with the same CDR3. V usage is TRBV5-6 and J usage is TRBJ1-2; D gene ambiguous. The CDR3 consists of 13 residues. V shed 0 bases and J shed 4 bases, with 7 bases lying between them. Germline CDR1 reads SGHDT; CDR2 reads YYEEEE. The CDR3 spells CASSLEGSYGYTF. CDR3 DNA: TGTGCCAGCAGCTTGGAGGGAAGCTATGGCTACACCTTC.

The chain couples TRBV18 to TRBJ2-5; 7 bases fit TRBD1. The CDR3 has 13 amino acids. After removal of 2 bases from V and 3 bases from J, the junction contained 0 bases not matched to a gene. Germline assignment: CDR1 KGHSH and CDR2 LQKENI. The DNA of the CDR3 is TGTGCCAGCTCACCAGACAGGGAAGAGACCCAGTACTTC. Protein sequence: CASSPDREETQYF.

The rearrangement uses TRBV11-2 and TRBJ2-5; the D gene is possibly TRBD1 (5 bases). The germline V gene encodes CDR1 SGHAT and CDR2 FQNNGV. Trimming took off 1 base at V and 2 bases at J, with 5 bases between the two ends. The CDR3 loop spans 13 amino acids. The CDR3 nucleotides read TGTGCCAGCAGCTTAGGACAGCAAGAGACCCAGTACTTC. Its translation is CASSLGQQETQYF.

This clone was detected a few times. The V call is TRBV27, the J call TRBJ2-1; D perhaps matches TRBD2 (5 bases). V was cut by 5 bases and J by 7 bases, with 15 bases left in between. Germline CDR1 and CDR2: MNHEY and SMNVEV (reference sequence). CDR3 length equals 14 residues. The CDR3 nucleotides are TGTGCCAGCAGTGACCTACGGGGTAATAATGAGCAGTTCTTC. This codes for CASSDLRGNNEQFF.

The chain has TRBV4-2 and TRBJ1-6; TRBD1 is a possible D gene (5 bases). Trimming cost V 0 bases and J 8 bases, with 14 bases left between them. This CDR3 has 16 residues. Per germline, CDR1 LGHNA and CDR2 YNFKEQ. CDR3 region: CASSQDSGGGDSPLHF. For the CDR3, the DNA is TGTGCCAGCAGCCAAGATAGTGGGGGTGGGGATTCACCCCTCCACTTT.

CDR3 sequence reads: CAISESYTYNEQFF. Here the CDR3 DNA reads TGTGCCATCAGTGAGTCGTACACATACAATGAGCAGTTCTTC. The chain is built from TRBV10-3 and TRBJ2-1; D is unclear. Trimming took off 0 bases at V and 4 bases at J, with 7 bases between the two ends. The CDR3 spans 14 residues. Germline V gene data show CDR1 as ENHRY and CDR2 as SYGVKD.

CDR3 in DNA: TGCGCCAGCAGCTCAGGGACAGGGCCAACCGGGGAGCTGTTTTTT. It codes for CASSSGTGPTGELFF. The gene calls are TRBV5-1 and TRBJ2-2; TRBD1 matches at 9 bases. Germline V gene lookup returns CDR1 SGHRS and CDR2 YFSETQ. The V segment lost 3 bases and the J segment 5 bases; nucleotides outside the gene matches: 5. This CDR3 is 15 amino acids long.

The V call is TRBV9, the J call TRBJ2-2; D is unclear. The CDR3 is made up of 14 amino acids. V lost 2 bases, J lost 4 bases, and 9 bases lay in between. The germline gives CDR1 SGDLS, CDR2 YYNGEE. The CDR3 is CASSVSLFTGELFF. CDR3 DNA: TGTGCCAGCAGCGTTTCGTTATTCACCGGGGAGCTGTTTTTT.

The V call is TRBV7-3, the J call TRBJ1-2, with 8 bases matching TRBD1. This CDR3 is built from 13 residues. V trimming: 6 bases; J trimming: 7 bases; junction bases outside the gene matches: 7. Germline CDR1 and CDR2: SGHTA and FQGTGA. The CDR3 DNA reads as TGTGCCAGCAGTCATGACAGGGGTCGTGGCTACACCTTC. Amino acids: CASSHDRGRGYTF.

The chain links TRBV3-1 (or the pseudogene TRBV3-2) to TRBJ1-1; no clear D. CDR3 size: 13 residues. Germline loops: CDR1 LGHDT, CDR2 YNNKEL (reference sequence). Trimming left V 3 bases short and J 0 bases short, with 5 bases between. CDR3 bases: TGTGCCAGCAGCCAGCTTATGAACACTGAAGCTTTCTTT. It codes for CASSQLMNTEAFF.